This TCR beta chain is from a study of pediatric ulcerative colitis. Note on this clone: Antigen specificity is unknown.

Study-wide results and limits: A couple of rectal CDR3 clonotypes occurred in all ulcerative colitis patients. A couple of patients had blood samples with substantially reduced template counts.

Data came from immunoSEQ multiplex PCR; TCRdb stores just in-frame clones and leaves some out. The table lists more than 45,000 clones, 87% of them singletons. Germline CDR1 SGHVS, CDR2 FNYEAQ. The V segment lost 5 bases and the J segment 0 bases; nucleotides outside the gene matches: 4. The CDR3 sequence is 14 residues long. The rearrangement joins TRBV7-6 to TRBJ2-7, with 7 bases that match TRBD2. The TCR was taken from a boy aged 5-17 years who was a control in a study of pediatric ulcerative colitis. Sequenced: blood. CDR3 coding DNA: TGTGCCAGCAGCGAAAGGGACTACTCCTACGAGCAGTACTTC. It is translated as CASSERDYSYEQYF. Full variable domain (rest looked up from reference TRBV7-6 and TRBJ2-7): GAGVSQSPRYKVTKRGQDVALRCDPISGHVSLYWYRQALGQGPEFLTYFNYEAQQDKSGLPNDRFSAERPEGSISTLTIQRTEQRDSAMYRCASSERDYSYEQYFGPGTRLTVT.